This T cell receptor beta chain was sequenced during a study of response to subunit inactivated influenza vaccine. Study-level results: The authors put forward the suggestion that each seasonal influenza vaccination may bring in only a limited number of new T cells.

The V end lost 0 bases, the J end lost 6 bases, and 9 bases lay between the germline ends. The length of the CDR3 is 14 residues. This clonotype appeared many times. Its matching antigen is unknown. From the RT-PCR reads, TCRdb called clonotypes with MiXCR, one entry per CDR3 protein. Among 590,000 or so distinct CDR3 sequences listed, about 14% were seen once. Sequencing was performed on PBMCs from blood, taken roughly 15 days before vaccination. The sequence was obtained from a man aged 45-65 years who received an inactivated influenza vaccine. The V call is TRBV12-3 or TRBV12-4, the J call TRBJ2-1, with D perhaps TRBD2 (6 bases). The CDR3 region is CASSLAGGLNEQFF. The DNA for the CDR3 is TGTGCCAGCAGTTTAGCGGGGGGTCTCAATGAGCAGTTCTTC.